This TCR beta chain was obtained from a study of T cell repertoires in cytomegalovirus infection. Study summary: Public TCR beta signature analysis indicated the presence of both CMV infection and matching HLA type.

Study conclusions and caveats: Identification of carriers of CMV plus the relevant HLA was achieved through cumulative public TCR beta family frequency. HLA-C-restricted CMV-specific TCR beta clonotypes prevailed in the ex vivo response.

Trimming took off 5 bases at V and 10 bases at J, with 18 bases between the two ends. The CDR3 is made up of 15 amino acids. Worth noting for this clonotype: Its cognate antigen is unknown.

MiXCR was run by TCRdb on the reads, yielding one entry per CDR3 protein. The table records 100,000 to 150,000 distinct CDR3 sequences, roughly 8.2% of them present only once. The sequencing sample was made of PBMCs. The source is a human donor in good health (CMV status not recorded). Some clones in this sample may be carry-over from other donors' samples. The V and J genes are TRBV12-3 or TRBV12-4 and TRBJ1-6; D remains ambiguous. The DNA for the CDR3 is TGTGCCAGCAGTGAGACCCGGGGAATGAGCTCACCCCTCCACTTT. Its protein product is CASSETRGMSSPLHF.